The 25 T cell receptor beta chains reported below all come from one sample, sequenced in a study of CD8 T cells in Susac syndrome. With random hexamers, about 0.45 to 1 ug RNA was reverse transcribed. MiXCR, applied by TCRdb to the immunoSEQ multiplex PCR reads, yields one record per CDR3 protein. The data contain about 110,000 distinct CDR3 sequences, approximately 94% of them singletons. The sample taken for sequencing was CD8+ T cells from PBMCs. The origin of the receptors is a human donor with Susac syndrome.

The CDR3 here is CASSHPGDTQYF. The CDR3 DNA reads as TGTGCCAGCAGTCACCCGGGGGATACGCAGTATTTT. The V call is TRBV7-2, the J call TRBJ2-3; D possibly corresponds to TRBD2 (5 bases). Trimming shortened V by 6 bases and J by 6 bases, and 10 bases separated the two germline ends. Per the germline V gene, CDR1 is SGHTA and CDR2 is FQGNSA. CDR3 length equals 12 residues.

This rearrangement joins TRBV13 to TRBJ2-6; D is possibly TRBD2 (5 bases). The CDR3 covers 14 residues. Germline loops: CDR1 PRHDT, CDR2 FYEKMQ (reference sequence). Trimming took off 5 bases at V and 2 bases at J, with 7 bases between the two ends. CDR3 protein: CASSPRAGANVLTF. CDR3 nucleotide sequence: TGTGCCAGCAGCCCGAGGGCTGGGGCCAACGTCCTGACTTTC.

This chain's CDR3 is CASSYGLAGELFF. CDR3 nucleotide sequence: TGTGCCAGCAGTTACGGCCTAGCCGGGGAGCTGTTTTTT. The chain has TRBV6-6 and TRBJ2-2; no firm D call. CDR1 MNHNY and CDR2 SVGAGI come from the germline V gene (reference sequence). The CDR3 contains 13 residues. The V end lost 2 bases, the J end lost 6 bases, and 7 bases lay between the germline ends.

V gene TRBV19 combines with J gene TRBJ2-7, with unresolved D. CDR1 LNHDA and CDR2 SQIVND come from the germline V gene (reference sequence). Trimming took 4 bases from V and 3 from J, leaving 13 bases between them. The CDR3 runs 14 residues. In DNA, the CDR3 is TGTGCCAGTAGTACTAGGGCGGTGAACTACGAGCAGTACTTC. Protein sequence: CASSTRAVNYEQYF.

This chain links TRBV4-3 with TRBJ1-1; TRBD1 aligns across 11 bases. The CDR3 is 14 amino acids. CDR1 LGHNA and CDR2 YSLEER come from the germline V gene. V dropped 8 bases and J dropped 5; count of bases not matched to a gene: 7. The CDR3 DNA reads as TGCGCCAGCGGACAGGGGGCGGGGGGGACTGAAGCTTTCTTT. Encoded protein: CASGQGAGGTEAFF.

In DNA, the CDR3 is TGTGCCAGCAGTCCCGACAGTCCCCTTCTTTATGGCTACACCTTC. Translation gives CASSPDSPLLYGYTF. J is TRBJ1-2 and V is TRBV12-3 or TRBV12-4, with D possibly TRBD1 on 5 matching bases. The germline V and J ends were trimmed by 5 bases and 5 bases, with 18 bases remaining between them. CDR3 length: 15 residues.

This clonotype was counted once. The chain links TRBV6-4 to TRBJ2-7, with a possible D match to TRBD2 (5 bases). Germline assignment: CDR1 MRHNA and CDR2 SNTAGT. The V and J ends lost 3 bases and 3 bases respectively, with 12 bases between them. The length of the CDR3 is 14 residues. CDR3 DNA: TGTGCCAGCAGTGAGTGGGGAGTCCACTACGAGCAGTACTTC. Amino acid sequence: CASSEWGVHYEQYF.

In DNA, the CDR3 is TGCAGTGCTAGACCTTCTCTTACCAGGGGGCGCCGTGGTGAAGCTTTCTTT. Protein: CSARPSLTRGRRGEAFF. V and J are TRBV20-1 and TRBJ1-1; 8 nucleotides align to TRBD1. Germline V gene sequence: CDR1 DFQATT, CDR2 SNEGSKA (reference sequence). Trimming removed 2 bases from V and 7 bases from J; junction bases left unmatched: 18. The CDR3 loop spans 17 amino acids.

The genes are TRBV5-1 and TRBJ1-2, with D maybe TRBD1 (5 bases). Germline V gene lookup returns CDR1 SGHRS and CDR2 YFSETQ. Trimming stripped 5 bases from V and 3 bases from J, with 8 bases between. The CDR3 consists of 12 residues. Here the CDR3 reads CASSGDDYGYTF. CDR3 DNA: TGCGCCAGCAGTGGGGACGACTATGGCTACACCTTC.

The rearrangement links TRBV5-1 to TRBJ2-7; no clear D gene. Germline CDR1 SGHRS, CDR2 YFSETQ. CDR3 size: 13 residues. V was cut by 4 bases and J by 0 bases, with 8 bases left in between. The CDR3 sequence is CASSEEISYEQYF. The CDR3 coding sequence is TGCGCCAGCAGCGAGGAAATCTCCTACGAGCAGTACTTC.

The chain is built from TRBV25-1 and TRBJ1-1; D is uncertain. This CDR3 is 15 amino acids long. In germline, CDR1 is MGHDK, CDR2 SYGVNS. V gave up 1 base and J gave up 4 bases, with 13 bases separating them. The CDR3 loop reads CASSEFSDLGTEAFF. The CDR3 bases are TGTGCCAGCAGTGAATTTTCAGACTTGGGCACTGAAGCTTTCTTT. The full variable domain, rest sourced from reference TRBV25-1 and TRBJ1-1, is EADIYQTPRYLVIGTGKKITLECSQTMGHDKMYWYQQDPGMELHLIHYSYGVNSTEKGDLSSESTVSRIRTEHFPLTLESARPSHTSQYLCASSEFSDLGTEAFFGQGTRLTVV.

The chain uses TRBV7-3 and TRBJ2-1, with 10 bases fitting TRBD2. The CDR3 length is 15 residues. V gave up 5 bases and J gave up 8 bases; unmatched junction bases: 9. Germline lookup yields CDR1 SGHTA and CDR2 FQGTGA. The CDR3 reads CASSPSGGAVDEQFF. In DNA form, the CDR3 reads TGTGCCAGCAGCCCCAGCGGGGGGGCCGTGGATGAGCAGTTCTTC.

CDR3 amino acids: CASSQSNSGAHQETQYF. In nucleotides, the CDR3 is TGCGCCAGCAGCCAATCCAACTCGGGGGCCCACCAAGAGACCCAGTACTTC. V gene TRBV4-1 combines with J gene TRBJ2-5, with D perhaps matching TRBD1 or TRBD2 (6 bases each). V lost 2 bases and J lost 0, with 16 bases in between. The CDR3 loop spans 17 amino acids. Germline V CDR1 and CDR2: MGHRA, YSYEKL.

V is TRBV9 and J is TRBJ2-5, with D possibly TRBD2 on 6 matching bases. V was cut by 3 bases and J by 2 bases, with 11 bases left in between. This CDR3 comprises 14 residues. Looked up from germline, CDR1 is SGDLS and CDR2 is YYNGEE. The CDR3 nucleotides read TGTGCCAGCAGCGCGTCCGGGACTCAAGAGACCCAGTACTTC. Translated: CASSASGTQETQYF.

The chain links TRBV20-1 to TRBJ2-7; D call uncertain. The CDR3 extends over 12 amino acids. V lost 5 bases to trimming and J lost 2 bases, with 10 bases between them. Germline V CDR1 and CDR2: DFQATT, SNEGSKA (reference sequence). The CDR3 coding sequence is TGCAGTGCTGCGGATTTAACCTACGAGCAGTACTTC. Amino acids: CSAADLTYEQYF.

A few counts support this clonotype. CDR3 in DNA: TGCAGTGTGGCGGACCGGAGCTCCTACGAGCAGTACTTC. The encoded protein is CSVADRSSYEQYF. The J gene is TRBJ2-7, the V gene TRBV20-1; no clear D. The germline gives CDR1 DFQATT, CDR2 SNEGSKA (reference sequence). Trimming took 7 bases from V and 0 from J, leaving 13 bases between them. The CDR3 covers 13 residues.

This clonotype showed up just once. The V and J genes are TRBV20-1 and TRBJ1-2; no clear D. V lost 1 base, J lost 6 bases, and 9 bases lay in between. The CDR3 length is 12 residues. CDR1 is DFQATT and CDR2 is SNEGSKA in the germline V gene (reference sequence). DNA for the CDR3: TGCAGTGCTAGAGGGGGAGGTCATGGCTACACCTTC. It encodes CSARGGGHGYTF.

CDR3 residues: CASSQDPEDTGANVLTF. CDR3 DNA: TGTGCCAGCAGCCAGGACCCGGAGGATACTGGGGCCAACGTCCTGACTTTC. The chain carries TRBV3-1 and TRBJ2-6; TRBD2 might be the D (5 bases). In germline, CDR1 is LGHDT, CDR2 YNNKEL (reference sequence). The CDR3 is 17 amino acids. V lost 3 bases and J 2 bases, leaving 14 bases between the germline ends.

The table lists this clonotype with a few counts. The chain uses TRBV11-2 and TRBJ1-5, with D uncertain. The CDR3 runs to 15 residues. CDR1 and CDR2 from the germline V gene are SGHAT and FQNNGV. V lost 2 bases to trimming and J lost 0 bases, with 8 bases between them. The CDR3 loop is CASSLSGGSNQPQHF. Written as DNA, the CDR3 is TGTGCCAGCAGCTTATCTGGCGGTAGCAATCAGCCCCAGCATTTT.

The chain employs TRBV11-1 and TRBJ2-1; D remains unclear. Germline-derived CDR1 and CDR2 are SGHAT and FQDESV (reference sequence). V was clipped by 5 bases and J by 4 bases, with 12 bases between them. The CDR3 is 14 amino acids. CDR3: CASSTPSNYNEQFF. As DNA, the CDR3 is TGTGCCAGCAGCACCCCCTCAAATTACAATGAGCAGTTCTTC.

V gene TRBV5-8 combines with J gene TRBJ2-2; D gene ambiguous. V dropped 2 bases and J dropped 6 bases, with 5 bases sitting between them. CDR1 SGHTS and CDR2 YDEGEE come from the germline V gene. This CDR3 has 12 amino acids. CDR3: CASSFGSGELFF. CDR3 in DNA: TGTGCCAGCAGCTTTGGGTCCGGGGAGCTGTTTTTT.

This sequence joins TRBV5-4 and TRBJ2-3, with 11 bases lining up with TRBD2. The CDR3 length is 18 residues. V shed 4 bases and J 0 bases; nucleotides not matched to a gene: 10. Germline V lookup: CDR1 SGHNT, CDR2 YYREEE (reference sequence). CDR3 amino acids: CASSKTSGGPFSTDTQYF. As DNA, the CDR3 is TGTGCCAGCAGCAAAACTAGCGGGGGCCCTTTTAGCACAGATACGCAGTATTTT. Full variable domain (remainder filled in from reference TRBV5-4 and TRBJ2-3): ETGVTQSPTHLIKTRGQQVTLRCSSQSGHNTVSWYQQALGQGPQFIFQYYREEENGRGNFPPRFSGLQFPNYSSELNVNALELDDSALYLCASSKTSGGPFSTDTQYFGPGTRLTVL.

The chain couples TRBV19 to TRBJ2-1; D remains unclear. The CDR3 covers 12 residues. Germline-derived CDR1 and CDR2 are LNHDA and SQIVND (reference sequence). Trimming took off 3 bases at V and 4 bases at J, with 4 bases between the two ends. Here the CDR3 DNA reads TGTGCCAGTAGTATGGGTTACAATGAGCAGTTCTTC. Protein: CASSMGYNEQFF.

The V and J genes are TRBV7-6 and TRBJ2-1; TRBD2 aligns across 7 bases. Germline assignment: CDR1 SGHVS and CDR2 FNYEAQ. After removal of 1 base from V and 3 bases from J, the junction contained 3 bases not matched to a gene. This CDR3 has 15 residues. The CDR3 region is CASSLGGGRYNEQFF. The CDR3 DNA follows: TGTGCCAGCAGCTTAGGCGGGGGACGCTACAATGAGCAGTTCTTC. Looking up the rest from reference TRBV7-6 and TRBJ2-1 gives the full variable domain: GAGVSQSPRYKVTKRGQDVALRCDPISGHVSLYWYRQALGQGPEFLTYFNYEAQQDKSGLPNDRFSAERPEGSISTLTIQRTEQRDSAMYRCASSLGGGRYNEQFFGPGTRLTVL.

CDR3 amino acids: CASSASGHQPQHF. DNA of the CDR3: TGTGCCAGCAGCGCGTCGGGCCATCAGCCCCAGCATTTT. J is TRBJ1-5 and V is TRBV7-9; D call uncertain. V lost 5 bases and J lost 5, with 10 bases in between. This CDR3 is built from 13 residues. In germline, CDR1 is SEHNR, CDR2 FQNEAQ (reference sequence).